The 10 T cell receptor beta chains below were found in one sample sequenced in a study of PD-L1 blockade in urothelial cancer (dated by TCRdb to the late 2010s). Receptor libraries were prepared by the immunoSEQ multiplex PCR assay. TCRdb obtained this table from immuneACCESS and retained in-frame rearrangements with V and J assigned. These tables miss some clones; where compared with another copy, unresolved V genes account for less than half of the shortfall, and the remainder is unexplained. The sample includes roughly 120,000 clones, with around 89% observed a single time. The ten largest clonotypes hold around 1.7% of the sample. Sample time point, as interpreted from the label and publication: peripheral blood 6 weeks after treatment start. This specimen was PBMCs, taken around atezolizumab (anti-PD-L1) treatment. All receptors come from a man aged 55 to 70 with urothelial cancer.

The rearrangement links TRBV7-6 to TRBJ2-2; no reliable D call. CDR3 length equals 12 residues. Trimming cost V 4 bases and J 8 bases, with 8 bases left between them. In germline, CDR1 is SGHVS, CDR2 FNYEAQ. The DNA of the CDR3 is TGTGCCAGCAGCTCCTCCCAGGGGGAGCTGTTTTTT. The encoded protein is CASSSSQGELFF.

This chain connects TRBV7-9 to TRBJ1-2; the D is unclear. V lost 4 bases and J 3 bases, leaving 6 bases between the germline ends. The CDR3 has 12 amino acids. Germline-derived CDR1 and CDR2 are SEHNR and FQNEAQ (reference sequence). CDR3 region: CASSSDYYGYTF. CDR3 nucleotide sequence: TGTGCCAGCAGCTCGGACTACTATGGCTACACCTTC.

This rearrangement joins TRBV7-2 to TRBJ2-2; no clear D. Germline V lookup: CDR1 SGHTA, CDR2 FQGNSA. The CDR3 spans 14 residues. V dropped 1 base and J dropped 2 bases, with 5 bases sitting between them. The CDR3 reads CASSLDTNTGELFF. The CDR3 region has the DNA TGTGCCAGCAGCTTAGACACCAACACCGGGGAGCTGTTTTTT.

This chain links TRBV30 with TRBJ2-7; D is unclear. V lost 4 bases and J 0 bases, leaving 13 bases between the germline ends. The CDR3 sequence is 14 residues long. Germline values: CDR1 GTSNPN, CDR2 SVGIG (reference sequence). The CDR3 coding sequence is TGTGCCTGGAAACGACACGAAAGCTCCTACGAGCAGTACTTC. Protein sequence: CAWKRHESSYEQYF.

The chain joins TRBV29-1 to TRBJ2-7; 7 bases line up with TRBD1. Per germline, CDR1 SQVTM and CDR2 ANQGSEA. Trimming cost V 7 bases and J 0 bases; bases outside gene matches: 9. The CDR3 covers 14 residues. The CDR3 region has the DNA TGCAGCGCCCAAAGGGGGCTTAGCTCCTACGAGCAGTACTTC. Protein sequence: CSAQRGLSSYEQYF.

The chain uses TRBV2 and TRBJ2-6, with D unclear. Germline V gives CDR1 SNHLY, CDR2 FYNNEI. This CDR3 is 16 amino acids long. V was trimmed by 6 bases and J by 1 base, leaving 13 bases between them. For the CDR3, the DNA is TGTGCCAGCAGGCCCCCTCAGGCTTCTGGGGCCAACGTCCTGACTTTC. It encodes CASRPPQASGANVLTF.

This chain links TRBV28 with TRBJ1-1; TRBD1 matches at 8 bases. The J segment lost 5 bases and the V segment lost 5 bases, leaving 7 bases of the junction unmatched. Germline CDR1 MDHEN, CDR2 SYDVKM. This CDR3 spans 14 amino acids. The CDR3 loop reads CASSDQGARTEAFF. The DNA of the CDR3 is TGTGCCAGCAGTGACCAGGGGGCGAGGACTGAAGCTTTCTTT.

The chain carries TRBV11-1 and TRBJ2-2; a weak D match, TRBD1 (6 bases). The germline CDR1 and CDR2 sequences are SGHAT and FQDESV (reference sequence). Deletions cut 1 base from V and 4 bases from J, with 13 bases between. The CDR3 is 16 amino acids. CDR3 sequence: CASSLVGRGITGELFF. CDR3 in DNA: TGTGCCAGCAGCTTAGTCGGCAGGGGAATCACCGGGGAGCTGTTTTTT.

V gene TRBV5-1 combines with J gene TRBJ2-2; D perhaps matches TRBD1 (6 bases). CDR1 is SGHRS and CDR2 is YFSETQ in the germline V gene. Trimming pared 0 bases from V and 4 bases from J, leaving 16 bases between. The CDR3 is made up of 17 amino acids. The CDR3 loop reads CASSLGAGARVTGELFF. CDR3 nucleotide sequence: TGCGCCAGCAGCTTGGGGGCAGGGGCCCGGGTCACCGGGGAGCTGTTTTTT.

V and J are TRBV7-9 and TRBJ2-5; D call uncertain. The germline gives CDR1 SEHNR, CDR2 FQNEAQ (reference sequence). Deletions cut 0 bases from V and 3 bases from J, with 8 bases between. CDR3 length: 14 residues. In nucleotides, the CDR3 is TGTGCCAGCAGCTTAGCGTCCCGGGAAGAGACCCAGTACTTC. Translating it yields CASSLASREETQYF. Full variable domain (missing parts from reference TRBV7-9 and TRBJ2-5): DTGVSQNPRHKITKRGQNVTFRCDPISEHNRLYWYRQTLGQGPEFLTYFQNEAQLEKSRLLSDRFSAERPKGSFSTLEIQRTEQGDSAMYLCASSLASREETQYFGPGTRLLVL.